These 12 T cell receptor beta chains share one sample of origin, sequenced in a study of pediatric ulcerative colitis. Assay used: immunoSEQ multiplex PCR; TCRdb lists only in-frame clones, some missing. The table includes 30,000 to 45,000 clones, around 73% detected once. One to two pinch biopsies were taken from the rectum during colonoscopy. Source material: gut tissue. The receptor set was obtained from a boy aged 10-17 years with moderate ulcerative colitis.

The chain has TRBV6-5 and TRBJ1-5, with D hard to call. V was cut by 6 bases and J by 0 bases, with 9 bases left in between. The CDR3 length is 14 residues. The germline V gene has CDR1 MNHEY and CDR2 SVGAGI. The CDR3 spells CASRQTGSNQPQHF. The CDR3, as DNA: TGTGCCAGCAGGCAGACTGGTAGCAATCAGCCCCAGCATTTT.

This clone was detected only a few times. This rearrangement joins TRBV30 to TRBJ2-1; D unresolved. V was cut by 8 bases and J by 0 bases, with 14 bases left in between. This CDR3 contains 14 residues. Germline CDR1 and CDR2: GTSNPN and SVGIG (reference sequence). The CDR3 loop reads CARIHKSSYNEQFF. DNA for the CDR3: TGTGCCCGCATCCATAAAAGCTCCTACAATGAGCAGTTCTTC.

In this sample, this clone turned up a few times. CDR3 sequence (DNA): TGTGCCATCAGTGGCGGGTTATCGAACACCGGGGAGCTGTTTTTT. It encodes CAISGGLSNTGELFF. The V and J genes are TRBV10-3 and TRBJ2-2, with D perhaps TRBD2 (5 bases). V was shortened by 4 bases and J by 0 bases, with 9 bases between the two germline ends. Germline CDR1 and CDR2: ENHRY and SYGVKD. This CDR3 spans 15 amino acids.

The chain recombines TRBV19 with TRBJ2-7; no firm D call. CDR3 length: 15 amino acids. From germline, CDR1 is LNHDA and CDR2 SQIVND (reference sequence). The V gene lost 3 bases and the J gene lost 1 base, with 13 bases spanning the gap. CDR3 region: CASSMTSSGSYEQYF. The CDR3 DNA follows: TGTGCCAGTAGTATGACCTCCTCAGGTTCCTACGAGCAGTACTTC.

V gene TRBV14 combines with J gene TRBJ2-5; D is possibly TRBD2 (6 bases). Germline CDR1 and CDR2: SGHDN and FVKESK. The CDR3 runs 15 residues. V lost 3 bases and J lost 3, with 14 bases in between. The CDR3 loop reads CASSHTRDFKETQYF. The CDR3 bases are TGTGCCAGCAGCCACACACGGGACTTTAAAGAGACCCAGTACTTC.

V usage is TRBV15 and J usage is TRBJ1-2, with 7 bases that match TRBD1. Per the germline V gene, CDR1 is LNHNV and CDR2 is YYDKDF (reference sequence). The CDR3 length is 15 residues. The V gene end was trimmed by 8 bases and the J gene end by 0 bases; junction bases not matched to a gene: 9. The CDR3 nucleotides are TGTGCCACCGCAAACCGGGACAGCTCTAACTATGGCTACACCTTC. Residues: CATANRDSSNYGYTF.

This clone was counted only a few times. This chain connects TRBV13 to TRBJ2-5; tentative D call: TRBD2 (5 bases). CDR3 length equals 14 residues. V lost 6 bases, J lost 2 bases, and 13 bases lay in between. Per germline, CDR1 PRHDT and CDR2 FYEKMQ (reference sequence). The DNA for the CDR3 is TGTGCCAGCAGATTAATGGAGGATCAAGAGACCCAGTACTTC. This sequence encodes CASRLMEDQETQYF.

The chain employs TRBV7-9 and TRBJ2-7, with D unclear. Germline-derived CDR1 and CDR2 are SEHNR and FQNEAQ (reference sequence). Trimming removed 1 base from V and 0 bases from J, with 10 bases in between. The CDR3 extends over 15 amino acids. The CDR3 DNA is TGTGCCAGCAGCTTAGGTCCTTCTCGCTCCTACGAGCAGTACTTC. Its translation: CASSLGPSRSYEQYF.

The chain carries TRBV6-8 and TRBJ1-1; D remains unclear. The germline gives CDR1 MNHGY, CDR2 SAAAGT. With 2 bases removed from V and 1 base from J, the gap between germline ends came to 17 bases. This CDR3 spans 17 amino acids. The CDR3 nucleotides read TGTGCCAGCAGTTACCCCGCGAGGCCCGGGTGGAACACTGAAGCTTTCTTT. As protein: CASSYPARPGWNTEAFF.

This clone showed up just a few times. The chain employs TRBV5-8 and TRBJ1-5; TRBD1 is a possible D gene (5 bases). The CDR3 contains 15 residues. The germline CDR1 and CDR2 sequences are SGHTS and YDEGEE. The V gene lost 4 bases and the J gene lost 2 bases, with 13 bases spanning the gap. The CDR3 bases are TGTGCCAGCAGCCGTACGGGGGTGGGCAATCAGCCCCAGCATTTT. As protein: CASSRTGVGNQPQHF.

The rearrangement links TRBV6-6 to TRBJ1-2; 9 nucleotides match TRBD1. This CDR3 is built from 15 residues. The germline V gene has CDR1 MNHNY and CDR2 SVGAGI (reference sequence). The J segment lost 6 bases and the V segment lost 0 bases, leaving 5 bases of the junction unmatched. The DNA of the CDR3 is TGTGCCAGCAGTTACTCGGGACAGGGCTATCATGGCTACACCTTC. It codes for CASSYSGQGYHGYTF.

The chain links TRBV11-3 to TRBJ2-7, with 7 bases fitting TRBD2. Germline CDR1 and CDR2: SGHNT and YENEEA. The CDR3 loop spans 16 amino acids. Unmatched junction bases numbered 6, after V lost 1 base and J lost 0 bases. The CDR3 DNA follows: TGTGCCAGCAGCTTAGGTGGGGCGGGAGACTCCTACGAGCAGTACTTC. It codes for CASSLGGAGDSYEQYF.